This T cell receptor (beta chain) stems from a study of cytomegalovirus exposure and HLA in healthy donors (dated 2017 in TCRdb). Some background on the complete study: An earlier analysis of approximately 640 of the donors reported roughly 270 Gb of sequence data and more than 90 million unique TCR beta sequences from about 179 million T cells. The study aimed to test whether cataloging public T cell receptors could reveal signatures of past pathogen exposure. Donor age, sex, ethnicity and CMV serostatus were compiled together with the repertoire data. Every discovery cohort repertoire had been produced on one sequencing platform. The number of donors typed differed by locus, with 629-630 for A, B, C, DRB1 and DQB1, around 560 for DQA1, some 570 for DPA1, and around 450 for DPB1. To decide whether each TCR beta V gene segment behaved as functional or pseudogenic, an earlier analysis of some 600 of the donors relied on high-throughput TCR beta sequencing. The study combined high-throughput TCR immunosequencing, statistical association of individual TCRs with disease status, and machine learning to predict cytomegalovirus infection status. A later analysis re-analyzed previously published TCR beta repertoires from 600 to 850 donors and added high-resolution HLA genotyping to study TCR occurrence patterns. Among the roughly 400 genotyped donors, about 85% belonged to the genetic ancestry cluster associated with self-reported Caucasian donors. Approximately 300 gigabases of sequencing data and approximately 84 million unique TCR sequences were included in an early release covering around 600 HLA-typed donors. Rather than drawing on any new phenotypic data, the later analysis identified candidate immune exposures from TCR beta sequences and the way those sequences occurred across donors. Among roughly 400 genotyped donors of the cohort, an average of approximately 240,000 unique TCR beta nucleotide sequences was sequenced per donor, of which 15% to 20% were non-productive. Along with the roughly 670-subject first cohort, a separate validation cohort of over 90 different subjects was used. HLA typing included class I and class II loci at four-digit resolution. The study used immunosequencing to profile the T cell repertoires of some 600 subjects and linked those repertoires to cytomegalovirus serostatus. Because of strong linkage in the cohort, roughly five DR-DQ haplotypes were treated as single units for association and clustering. A later genetic analysis took genome-wide SNP genotypes for about three fifths of the 666 donors and used that subset as a discovery cohort. Overall study outcomes, separate from this receptor: The classifier was reported to diagnose cytomegalovirus status with high specificity and sensitivity in both the original cohort and the validation cohort. The presence/absence analyses assumed that sequencing depth was roughly uniform across donors, and that assumption may not be true. Several of the top co-occurrence clusters appeared to be linked to parvovirus B19, influenza, CMV and Epstein-Barr virus, according to a later analysis. While some public TCRs were present in many individuals, most TCR sequences turned up only very rarely across donors. A later genetic analysis reported fewer N-insertions in productive TCRs among donors in an Asian-associated ancestry cluster than the roughly 700-donor mean. Compared with equally common non-associated chains, HLA-associated TCR beta chains in a later analysis were more clonally expanded and had lower generation probabilities. This cohort had only TCR beta chains sequenced, and the lack of alpha or paired-chain data limited which features could be detected. Linkage disequilibrium might explain the correlated functional status among segregating V segments, but an unknown experimental factor could not be excluded. The authors suggested that the approach could potentially be extended to other disease states and immunological phenotypes. The 87-base-pair reads could not distinguish some IMGT-functional V segments, including TRBV6-2 and TRBV6-3, so those segments were excluded. An association between a missense DCLRE1C variant and V-gene and J-gene trimming of TCR beta chains was found in a later genetic analysis and replicated in an independent cohort. When HLA alleles, especially DR and DQ, strongly co-occurred, attributing TCR associations to individual alleles was difficult. The sequencing pipeline was judged likely to have produced a cluster of highly shared sequence variants as a technical artifact. Because counts were too low, 15 to 20 rarely observed V segments, including chromosome 9 orphons, were left out of the earlier analysis of approximately 500 of the donors. In vitro tests confirmed that a few of the cytomegalovirus-associated TCR beta chains recognize cytomegalovirus antigens. The only immune exposure information available for the cohort was CMV serostatus. A further reported finding was that TCR beta sequences accurately predicted the HLA-A and HLA-B alleles for most subjects in the first cohort. In a later analysis, TCR association rates were found to vary across HLA loci, with the most associated TCRs seen for DRB1 alleles and the fewest for HLA-C alleles. HLA typing was unavailable for some donors at each locus, so association tests used only the typed subset. The study listed 150 to 200 TCR beta chains as associated with cytomegalovirus. At a false discovery rate of 0.05, a later analysis linked some 17,000 TCR beta sequences to specific HLA alleles. An earlier analysis of 450 to 750 of the donors showed that most TCR beta V segments appeared in productive rearrangements either about 87% or about 30% of the time, which broadly matched IMGT annotations. In a later analysis, most CMV-associated TCR beta chains were found to appear HLA-restricted, with HLA associations seemingly driven largely by CMV exposure.

This clone showed up just once. Its antigen is still unknown. Base qualities are not provided; no much larger clone lies one nucleotide away. The cohort was made up of 666 healthy bone marrow donors. All cohort members were sampled while nominally healthy, although unrecorded immune exposures were likely present. The donor was CMV seronegative and was included in the group of a few hundred seronegative cohort members. A peripheral blood sample was provided by each donor, and peripheral blood mononuclear cells were used for TCR beta sequencing. Genomic DNA extraction from the blood cell samples was performed with the Qiagen DNeasy Blood Extraction Kit. CDR1 and CDR2 are read off the germline V gene (reference sequence) as SGHKS and YYEKEE. The CDR3 has 16 amino acids, counting the end cysteine and phenylalanine. Just the 48-base CDR3 DNA is kept, in frame starting at base 1. V is pared back by 3 bases and J by 3 bases, with 18 bases lying between the germline termini.

Library preparation used the immunoSEQ multiplex PCR assay. For the multiplex PCR, a mixture combining 60 forward primers for TCR Vbeta segments and 13 reverse primers for TCR Jbeta segments was used. Amplification of the CDR3 region of rearranged TCR beta genes was performed with a multiplex PCR assay on genomic DNA. On the Illumina HiSeq System, the amplified TCR beta libraries were sequenced as 87-base-pair reads. On the authors' methods: In a later analysis, some 80 million unique TCR beta chains were counted across the roughly 670 repertoires, and about 10 million of these chains were shared by at least two donors. To remove PCR and sequencing errors, raw reads were error-corrected and collapsed into unique sequences using a nearest-neighbor algorithm that merged closely related sequences. V, D and J gene segments were assigned by aligning CDR3 sequences to IMGT reference sequences. For a sequence to be retained, a match of at least six nucleotides to both a V gene segment and a J gene segment was required. Rearrangements were called productive when the CDR3 lacked stop codons and stayed in frame with V and J; all others were non-productive. Following IMGT convention, CDR3 was defined as the stretch from the second conserved V-encoded cysteine to the conserved J-encoded phenylalanine. In an earlier analysis of approximately 590 of the donors, sequences lacking an unambiguous match to a single V gene segment were excluded. An earlier analysis of around 600 of the donors classified V segments as functional when productive rearrangements were above 56.7% and as segregating when the standard deviation between donors was above 5%. To diagnose cytomegalovirus status from the catalog of TCR beta chain sequences, a statistical classification framework was built. In a later analysis, V and J genes were assigned by comparing TCR nucleotide sequences against IMGT/GENE-DB human TR gene sequences. Using the TCRdist pipeline, a later analysis assigned CDR3 sequences along with most-parsimonious VDJ recombination scenarios. In a later analysis, each TCR beta chain was defined by its CDR3 amino acid sequence together with its V-gene family, and reads without a unique V-gene family were excluded. In a later analysis, around 650 highly shared, low-generation-probability nucleotide sequences were removed to address suspected cross-contamination and a sequencing artifact. For each public chain, a later analysis derived a clonal expansion index from normalized ranks of inferred template counts within each repertoire. In a later analysis, generation probabilities were computed using a VDJ recombination model fitted to out-of-frame rearrangements, and the results were checked against IGoR. In a later analysis, TCR-TCR, TCR-HLA and TCR-CMV co-occurrence was scored with hypergeometric tests, and a repertoire-size bias correction was applied to TCR pairs. False discovery rates were estimated in a later analysis by permuting HLA or CMV assignments 20 times. In a later analysis, co-occurring TCRs were grouped using DBSCAN, and TCRdist sequence similarity was added for clustering within HLA-allele-positive subsets. Repertoires with fewer than 30,000 or more than 120,000 public chains were left out of co-occurrence clustering, as were five repertoires with anomalous nucleotide sharing. Imported from immuneACCESS, the table was reduced by TCRdb to in-frame sequences with V and J called. These copies leave out some clones; in studies compared against another copy, an unresolved V gene accounts for under half, and the cause of the remainder is not known. V, J and clone size were drawn from that table, and D and trimming were deduced from the DNA. The sample contains roughly 120,000 clones, almost 85% of them found a single time. More than 1.4% of the sample rests with the top ten.

This TCR was recovered from a woman in her late teens or twenties in good health and CMV-seronegative. Rearrangement joined TRBV5-5 to TRBJ1-1; the D segment cannot be called with confidence. Material: PBMCs. The sequence in DNA is TGTGCCAGCAGCTCGACCGGTGCCCAGCGCTACACTGAAGCTTTCTTT. It codes for CASSSTGAQRYTEAFF.